This TCR beta chain was captured in a study of STAT5B mutations in CD4+ large granular lymphocyte leukemia. Whole-study findings and limits: Patient CD4-sorted repertoires stayed more clonal than healthy ones after leukemic-clone removal.

Measured with immunoSEQ multiplex PCR; TCRdb has only the in-frame clones, and not every one. The sample records fewer than 40,000 clones, less than 80% being singletons. Per the germline V gene, CDR1 is MNHNS and CDR2 is SASEGT. This CDR3 contains 14 residues. Worth noting for this clone: The antigen remains unidentified. Compared with germline, one end of the junction differs, possibly owing to a read error.

V and J are TRBV6-1 and TRBJ1-2, with no clear D. The source is a human donor in good health. The sequenced sample was CD4+ T cells from blood buffy coats. The CDR3 is CGCSEPRLEQPLNF. As DNA, the CDR3 is TGTGGTTGCAGTGAACCCCGATTGGAACAGCCCCTCAACTTC.